The rows below give T cell receptor beta chains drawn from one sample of a study of beta chain features in type 1 diabetes. Clones were read by immunoSEQ multiplex PCR, and TCRdb kept only the in-frame ones, dropping some. The top ten clones hold about 0.097% of a sample with hundreds of thousands of clones, about 14% of them seen once. Source material: naive CD4+ T cells from blood. The receptor source for this set is a man aged 18 to 35 in good health. CDR3s include the opening cysteine and the closing phenylalanine or tryptophan.

>TRBV27|15|TRBJ2-1
CASSPRLAGNNEQFF
>TRBV5-1|12|TRBJ2-7
CASTSGSYEQYF
>TRBV18|13|TRBJ1-1
CASSPRADSQAFF
>TRBV28|15|TRBJ1-1
CASSLFGTLNTEAFF
>TRBV5-1|14|TRBJ2-7
CASSSGTSLYEQYF
>TRBV7-2|17|TRBJ2-5
CASSFRTSGGSEETQYF
>TRBV15|15|TRBJ1-1
CATSRDGGMNTEAFF
>TRBV14|19|TRBJ1-3
CASSHRSPRGGSSGNTIYF
>TRBV19|16|TRBJ2-1
CASSNGLVSSYNEQFF
>TRBV25-1|12|TRBJ2-7
CATRTGPYEQYF
>TRBV7-2|15|TRBJ2-2
CASSPDRANTGELFF
>TRBV7-2|17|TRBJ2-3
CASSSPWGTSRTDTQYF
>TRBV9|15|TRBJ1-3
CASSSHRASGNTIYF
>TRBV4-3|15|TRBJ2-7
CASSQESHGGGEQYF
>TRBV5-1|15|.
CASSLLGQAAYEQYF
>TRBV7-8|15|TRBJ2-5
CASSLDRASRETQYF
>TRBV7-9|16|TRBJ2-1
CASSRNTGSPYNEQFF
>TRBV2|12|TRBJ2-3
CASISETDTQYF
>TRBV19|16|TRBJ2-7
CASSIAGTGGTYEQYF
>TRBV10-3|15|TRBJ1-4
CAISRGVSANEKLFF
>TRBV28|14|TRBJ2-7
CASTGRAVTYEQYF
>TRBV21-1|18|TRBJ1-2
CASSKGCGRGLPCYGYTF
>TRBV5-1|17|TRBJ2-7
CASSFRAGGVTSYEQYF
>TRBV9|16|TRBJ2-1
CASSVRLAGVTDEQFF
>TRBV7-2|16|TRBJ2-3
CASSSYGLPSTDTQYF
>TRBV11-2|13|TRBJ2-1
CASSLDQRGRQFF
>TRBV10-3|11|TRBJ1-2
CAIRGRRVYTF
>TRBV28|16|TRBJ1-3
CASSRSQKISGNTIYF
>TRBV30|15|TRBJ2-7
CAWRAPSLGAFEQYF
>TRBV28|15|TRBJ2-7
CASSLRQAFAYEQYF
>TRBV20-1|11|TRBJ2-7
CSALLAFEQYF
>TRBV10-3|20|TRBJ2-7
CAISEPQAFRTGEAEYEQYF
>TRBV27|15|TRBJ2-1
CASSLRRVLDNEQFF
>TRBV7-2|13|TRBJ2-1
CASSLKAGTEQFF
>TRBV2|17|TRBJ2-3
CASSHQPRDSYLNTQYF
>TRBV9|14|TRBJ2-1
CASSSPPRWGEQFF
>TRBV7-2|17|TRBJ2-3
CASSPRGLAGGPDTQYF
>TRBV28|15|TRBJ2-7
CASSLSWQTIYEQYF
>TRBV27|15|TRBJ2-4
CASSADRVMGNIQYF
>TRBV28|15|TRBJ1-5
CASTPQDRPHQPQHF
>TRBV29-1|11|TRBJ1-2
CSVFRYYGYTF
>TRBV5-6|14|TRBJ1-2
CASSFRTANYGYTF
>TRBV4-2|16|TRBJ1-1
CASSLWGQDRYTEAFF
>TRBV25-1|16|TRBJ2-2
CASSDLGTANTGELFF
>TRBV19|15|TRBJ2-7
CASSRLAGDAYEQYF
>TRBV28|15|TRBJ2-7
CASSTTGQGSYEQYF
>TRBV28|15|TRBJ2-3
CASSPASHGPDTQYF
>TRBV7-2|17|TRBJ2-3
CASSAPPRGPSTDTQYF
>TRBV5-1|14|TRBJ1-1
CASSSTGPNTEAFF
>TRBV10-3|15|TRBJ2-1
CAISELTSEYNEQFF
>TRBV7-3|15|TRBJ2-1
CASSLGTGNTNEQFF
>TRBV7-9|15|TRBJ1-4
CASSLETGRTEKLFF
>TRBV27|15|TRBJ1-3
CASRPGQVLGNTIYF
>TRBV25-1|14|TRBJ1-1
CASSEYQGVTEAFF
>TRBV7-9|15|TRBJ1-2
CASSPSGLGIYGYTF
>TRBV4-3|18|TRBJ2-2
CASSQDSGGYANTGELFF
>TRBV23-1|15|TRBJ2-1
CASSPGTGGLDEQFF
>TRBV14|16|TRBJ2-1
CASSQYAGPSYNEQFF
>TRBV2|14|TRBJ1-4
CASSVVTSNEKLFF